This T cell receptor beta chain was captured in a study of CD8+CD57+ T cells in acquired aplastic anemia. The sequenced patients had an expansion of CD8+CD57+ cells seen by flow cytometry. Blood was sampled before the patients had received any therapy. As for this clonotype: A read error may explain this, as a much larger clone is one base away.

The template for TCR beta VDJ and CDR3 sequence profiling was genomic DNA. One entry per CDR3 protein, called by TCRdb with MiXCR from the reads. The sample has 250,000 or so distinct CDR3 sequences; about 44% are singletons. The CDR3 contains 14 residues. The germline CDR1 and CDR2 sequences are SEHNR and FQNEAQ (reference sequence). Trimming took 2 bases from V and 4 from J, leaving 11 bases between them. Sample: sorted CD4+, CD8+, or CD8+CD57+ T cells (not recorded which) from PBMCs. The rearrangement joins TRBV7-9 to TRBJ1-2; D ambiguous. The clonotype originates from a human donor with aplastic anemia. The CDR3 sequence: CASSLRTDRYGYTF. Written as DNA, the CDR3 is TGTGCCAGCAGCTTACGGACGGACCGCTATGGCTACACCTTC.